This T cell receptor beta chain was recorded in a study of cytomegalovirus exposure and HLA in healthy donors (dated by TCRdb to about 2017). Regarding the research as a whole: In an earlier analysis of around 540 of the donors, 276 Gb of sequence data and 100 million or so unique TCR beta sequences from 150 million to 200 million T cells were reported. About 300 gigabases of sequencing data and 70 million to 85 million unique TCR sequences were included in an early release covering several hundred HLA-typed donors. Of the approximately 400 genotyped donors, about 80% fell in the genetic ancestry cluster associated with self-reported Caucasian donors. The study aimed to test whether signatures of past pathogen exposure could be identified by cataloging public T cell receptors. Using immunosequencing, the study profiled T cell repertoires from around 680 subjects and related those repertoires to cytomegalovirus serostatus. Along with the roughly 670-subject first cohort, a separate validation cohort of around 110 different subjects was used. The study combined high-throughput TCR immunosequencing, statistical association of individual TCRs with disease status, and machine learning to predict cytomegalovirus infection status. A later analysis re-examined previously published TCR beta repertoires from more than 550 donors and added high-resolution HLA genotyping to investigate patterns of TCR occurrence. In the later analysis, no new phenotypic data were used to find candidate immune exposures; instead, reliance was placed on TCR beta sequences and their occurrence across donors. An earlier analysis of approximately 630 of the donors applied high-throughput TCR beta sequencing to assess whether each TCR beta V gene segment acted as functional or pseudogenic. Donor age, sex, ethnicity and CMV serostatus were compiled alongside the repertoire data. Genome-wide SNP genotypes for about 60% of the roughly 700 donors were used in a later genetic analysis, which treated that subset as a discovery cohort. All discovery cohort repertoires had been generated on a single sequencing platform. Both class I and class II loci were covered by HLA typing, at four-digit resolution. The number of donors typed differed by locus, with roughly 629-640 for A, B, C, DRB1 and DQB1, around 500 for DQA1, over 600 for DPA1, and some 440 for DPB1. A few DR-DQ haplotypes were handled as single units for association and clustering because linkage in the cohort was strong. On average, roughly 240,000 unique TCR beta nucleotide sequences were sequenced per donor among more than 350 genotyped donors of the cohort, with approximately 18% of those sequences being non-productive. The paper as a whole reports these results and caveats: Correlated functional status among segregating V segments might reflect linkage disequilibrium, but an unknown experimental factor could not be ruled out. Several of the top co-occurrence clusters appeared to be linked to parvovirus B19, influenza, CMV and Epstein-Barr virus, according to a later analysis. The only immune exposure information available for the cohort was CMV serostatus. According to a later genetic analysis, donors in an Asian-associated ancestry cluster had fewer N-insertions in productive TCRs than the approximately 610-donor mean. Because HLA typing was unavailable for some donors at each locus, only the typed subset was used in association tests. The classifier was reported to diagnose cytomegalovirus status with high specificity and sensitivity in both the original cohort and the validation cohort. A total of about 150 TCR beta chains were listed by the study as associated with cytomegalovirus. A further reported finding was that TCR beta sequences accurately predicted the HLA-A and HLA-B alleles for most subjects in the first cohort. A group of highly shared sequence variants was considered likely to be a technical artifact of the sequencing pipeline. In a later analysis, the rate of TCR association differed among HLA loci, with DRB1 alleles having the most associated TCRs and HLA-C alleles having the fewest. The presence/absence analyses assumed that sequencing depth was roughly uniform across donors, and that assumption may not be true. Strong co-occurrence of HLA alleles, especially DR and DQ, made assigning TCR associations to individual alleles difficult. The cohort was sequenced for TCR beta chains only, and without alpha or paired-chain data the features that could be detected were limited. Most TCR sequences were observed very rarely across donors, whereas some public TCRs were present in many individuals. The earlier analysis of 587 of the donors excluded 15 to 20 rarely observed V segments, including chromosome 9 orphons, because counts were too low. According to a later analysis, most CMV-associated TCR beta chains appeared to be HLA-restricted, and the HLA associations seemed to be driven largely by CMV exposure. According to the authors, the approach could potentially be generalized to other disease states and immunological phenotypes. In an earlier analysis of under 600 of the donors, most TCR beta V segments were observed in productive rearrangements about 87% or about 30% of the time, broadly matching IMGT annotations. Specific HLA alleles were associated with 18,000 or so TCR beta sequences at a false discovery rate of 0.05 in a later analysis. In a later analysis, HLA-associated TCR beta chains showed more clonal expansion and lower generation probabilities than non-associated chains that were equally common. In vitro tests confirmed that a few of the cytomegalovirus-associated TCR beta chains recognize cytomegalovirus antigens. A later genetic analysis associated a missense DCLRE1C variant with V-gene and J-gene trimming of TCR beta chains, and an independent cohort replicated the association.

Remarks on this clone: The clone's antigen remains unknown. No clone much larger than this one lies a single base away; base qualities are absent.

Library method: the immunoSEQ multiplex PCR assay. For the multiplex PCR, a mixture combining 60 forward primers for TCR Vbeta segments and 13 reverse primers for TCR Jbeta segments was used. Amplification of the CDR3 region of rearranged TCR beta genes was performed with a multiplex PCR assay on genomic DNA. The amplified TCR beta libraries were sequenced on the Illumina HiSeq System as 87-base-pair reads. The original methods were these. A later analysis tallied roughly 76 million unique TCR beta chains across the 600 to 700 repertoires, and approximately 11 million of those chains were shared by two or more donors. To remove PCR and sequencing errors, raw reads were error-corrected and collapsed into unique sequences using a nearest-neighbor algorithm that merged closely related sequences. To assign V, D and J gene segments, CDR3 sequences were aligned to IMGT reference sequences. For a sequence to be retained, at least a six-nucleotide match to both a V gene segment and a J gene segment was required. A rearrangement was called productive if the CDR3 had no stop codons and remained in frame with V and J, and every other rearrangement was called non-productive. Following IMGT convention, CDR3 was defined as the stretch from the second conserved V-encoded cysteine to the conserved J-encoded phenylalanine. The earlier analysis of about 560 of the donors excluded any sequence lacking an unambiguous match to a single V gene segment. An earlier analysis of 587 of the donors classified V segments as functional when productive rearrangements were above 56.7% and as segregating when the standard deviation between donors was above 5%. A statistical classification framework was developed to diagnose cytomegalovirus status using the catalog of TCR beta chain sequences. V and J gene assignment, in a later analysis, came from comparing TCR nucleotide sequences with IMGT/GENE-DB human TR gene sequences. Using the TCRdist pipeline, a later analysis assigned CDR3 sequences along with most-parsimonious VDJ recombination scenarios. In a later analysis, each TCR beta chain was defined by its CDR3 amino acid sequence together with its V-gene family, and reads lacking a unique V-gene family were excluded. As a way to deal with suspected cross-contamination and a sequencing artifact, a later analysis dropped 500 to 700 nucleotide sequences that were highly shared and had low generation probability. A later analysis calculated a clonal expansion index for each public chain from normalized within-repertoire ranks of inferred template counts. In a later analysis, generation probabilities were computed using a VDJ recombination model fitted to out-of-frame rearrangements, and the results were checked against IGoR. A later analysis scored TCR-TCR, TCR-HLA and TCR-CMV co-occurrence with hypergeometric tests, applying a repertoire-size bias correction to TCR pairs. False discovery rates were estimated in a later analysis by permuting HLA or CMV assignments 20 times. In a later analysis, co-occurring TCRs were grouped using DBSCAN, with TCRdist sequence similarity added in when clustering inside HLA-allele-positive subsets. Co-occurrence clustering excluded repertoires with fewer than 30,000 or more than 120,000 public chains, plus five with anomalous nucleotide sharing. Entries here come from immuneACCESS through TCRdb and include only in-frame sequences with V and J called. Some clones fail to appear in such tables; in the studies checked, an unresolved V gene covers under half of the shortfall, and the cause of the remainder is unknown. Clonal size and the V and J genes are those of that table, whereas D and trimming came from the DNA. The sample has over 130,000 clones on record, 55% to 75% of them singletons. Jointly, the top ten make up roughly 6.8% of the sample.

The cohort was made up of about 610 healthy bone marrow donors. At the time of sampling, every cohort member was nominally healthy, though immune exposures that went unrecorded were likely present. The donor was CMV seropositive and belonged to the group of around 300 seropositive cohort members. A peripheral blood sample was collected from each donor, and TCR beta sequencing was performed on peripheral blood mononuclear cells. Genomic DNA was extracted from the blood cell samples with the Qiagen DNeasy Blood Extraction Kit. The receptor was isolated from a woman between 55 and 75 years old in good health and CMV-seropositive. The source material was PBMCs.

CDR3 protein: CAWSVRGTGNSPLHF. The DNA reads TGTGCCTGGAGTGTCCGAGGGACAGGCAATTCACCCCTCCACTTT. The sequence is built from TRBV30 and TRBJ1-6, and TRBD1 matches 8 of the central bases. After removal of 0 bases from V and 7 bases from J, the junction retains 5 bases not matched to a gene. The germline V gene (reference sequence) sets CDR1 to GTSNPN and CDR2 to SVGIG. The CDR3 spans 15 residues, from the cysteine through the phenylalanine. The CDR3 DNA has 45 bases and is translated from base 1.